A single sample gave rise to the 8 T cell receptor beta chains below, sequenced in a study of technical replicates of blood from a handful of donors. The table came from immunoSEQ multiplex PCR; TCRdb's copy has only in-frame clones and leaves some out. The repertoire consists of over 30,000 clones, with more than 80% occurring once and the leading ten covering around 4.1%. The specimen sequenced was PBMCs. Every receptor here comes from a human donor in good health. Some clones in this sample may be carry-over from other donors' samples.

For the CDR3, the DNA is TGTGCCAGTAGTATAGTGGGGCCAAGTGAGCAGTACTTC. The encoded protein is CASSIVGPSEQYF. V gene TRBV19 combines with J gene TRBJ2-7, with a tentative D call TRBD1 (5 bases). V was trimmed by 1 base and J by 7 bases, leaving 11 bases between them. Germline CDR1 is LNHDA and CDR2 is SQIVND (reference sequence). The CDR3 length is 13 residues.

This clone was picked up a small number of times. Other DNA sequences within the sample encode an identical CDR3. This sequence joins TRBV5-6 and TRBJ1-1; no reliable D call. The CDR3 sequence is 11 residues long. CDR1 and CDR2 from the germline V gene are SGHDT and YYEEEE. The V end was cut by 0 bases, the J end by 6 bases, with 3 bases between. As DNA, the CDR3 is TGTGCCAGCAGCTTGGACTCTGAAGCTTTCTTT. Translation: CASSLDSEAFF.

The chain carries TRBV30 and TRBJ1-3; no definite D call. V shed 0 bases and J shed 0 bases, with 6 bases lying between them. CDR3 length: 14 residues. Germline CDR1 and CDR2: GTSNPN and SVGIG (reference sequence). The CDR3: CAWSVRFSGNTIYF. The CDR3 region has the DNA TGTGCCTGGAGTGTACGGTTCTCTGGAAACACCATATATTTT. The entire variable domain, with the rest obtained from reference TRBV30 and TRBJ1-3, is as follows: SQTIHQWPATLVQPVGSPLSLECTVEGTSNPNLYWYRQAAGRGLQLLFYSVGIGQISSEVPQNLSASRPQDRQFILSSKKLLLSDSGFYLCAWSVRFSGNTIYFGEGSWLTVV.

The DNA for the CDR3 is TGTGCCAGCAGCTTAGATGGGACTAGCGGGAGGCGGGAGCAGTACTTC. Translation gives CASSLDGTSGRREQYF. The chain recombines TRBV7-2 with TRBJ2-7; TRBD2 matches 15 bases. V shed 1 base and J 7 bases; nucleotides not matched to a gene: 5. The CDR3 runs 16 residues. CDR1 and CDR2 (germline): SGHTA, FQGNSA.

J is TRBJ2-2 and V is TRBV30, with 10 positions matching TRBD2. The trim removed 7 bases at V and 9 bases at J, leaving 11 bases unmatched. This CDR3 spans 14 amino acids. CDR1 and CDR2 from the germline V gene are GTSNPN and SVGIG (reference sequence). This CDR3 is CALKGLAGARELFF. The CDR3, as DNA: TGTGCCTTAAAGGGGCTAGCGGGAGCCAGGGAGCTGTTTTTT.

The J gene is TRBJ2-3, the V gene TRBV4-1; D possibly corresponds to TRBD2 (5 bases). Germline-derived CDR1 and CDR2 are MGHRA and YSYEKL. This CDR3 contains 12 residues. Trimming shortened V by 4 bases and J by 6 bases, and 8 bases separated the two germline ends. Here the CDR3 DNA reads TGCGCCAGCAGCCGGAGAGGGGATACGCAGTATTTT. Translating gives CASSRRGDTQYF.

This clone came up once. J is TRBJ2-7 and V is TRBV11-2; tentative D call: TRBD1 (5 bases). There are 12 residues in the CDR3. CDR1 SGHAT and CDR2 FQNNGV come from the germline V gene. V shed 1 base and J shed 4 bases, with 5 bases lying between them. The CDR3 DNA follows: TGTGCCAGCAGCTTAGCAGGGTACGAGCAGTACTTC. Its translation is CASSLAGYEQYF.

CDR3: CASGAGSEKLFF. CDR3 DNA: TGTGCCAGCGGGGCAGGGTCCGAAAAACTGTTTTTT. The chain combines TRBV2 with TRBJ1-4; D perhaps matches TRBD1 (5 bases). This CDR3 has 12 amino acids. Germline V gene data show CDR1 as SNHLY and CDR2 as FYNNEI. The germline V and J ends were trimmed by 8 bases and 8 bases, with 12 bases remaining between them.